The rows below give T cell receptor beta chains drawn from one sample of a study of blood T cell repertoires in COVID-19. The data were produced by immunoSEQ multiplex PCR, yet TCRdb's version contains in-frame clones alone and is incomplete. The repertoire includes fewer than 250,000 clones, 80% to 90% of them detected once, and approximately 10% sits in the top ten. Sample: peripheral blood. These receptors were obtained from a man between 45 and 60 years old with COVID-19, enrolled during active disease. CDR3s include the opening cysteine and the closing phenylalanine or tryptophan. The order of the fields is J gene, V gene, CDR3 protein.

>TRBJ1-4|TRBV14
CASSPNRARGEKLFF
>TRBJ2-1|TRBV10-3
CAISESSERSSYNEQFF
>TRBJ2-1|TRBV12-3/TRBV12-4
CASSNTDYGQFF
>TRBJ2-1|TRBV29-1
CSVARFEREGRNEQFF
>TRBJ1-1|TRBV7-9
CASSFGTNTEAFF
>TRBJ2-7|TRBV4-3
CASSQEADSYEQYF
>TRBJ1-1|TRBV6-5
CASSYTYTNTEAFF
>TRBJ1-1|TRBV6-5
CASSYMTGQNTEAFF
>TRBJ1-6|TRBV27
CASSFWGIWPGGSDSPLHF
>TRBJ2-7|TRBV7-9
CASSLDSFPGAYEQYF